This TCR beta chain is from a study of blood T cell repertoires in COVID-19. Study context: From the United States, Italy and Spain came samples of acute and convalescent COVID-19.

Study members were between about 18 and 100 years old and lived in some 22 US regions. Produced via immunoSEQ multiplex PCR; TCRdb's table is partial and in-frame only. Of approximately 220,000 clones in the sample, roughly 84% are singletons; the top ten hold 6.8%. As to this clone: The same CDR3 can be traced to other DNA sequences in this sample.

CDR3 length: 14 amino acids. Germline assignment: CDR1 MNHEY and CDR2 SVGAGI. V lost 0 bases and J 1 base, leaving 6 bases between the germline ends. Sequencing was done on a sample of PBMCs or T cells enriched from blood (not recorded which). This receptor was identified in a woman in her thirties or forties who had recovered from COVID-19. The rearrangement joins TRBV6-5 to TRBJ1-1, with D possibly TRBD1 on 5 matching bases. CDR3 nucleotides: TGTGCCAGCAGTTACTCGGGGGGGAACACTGAAGCTTTCTTT. It specifies CASSYSGGNTEAFF.